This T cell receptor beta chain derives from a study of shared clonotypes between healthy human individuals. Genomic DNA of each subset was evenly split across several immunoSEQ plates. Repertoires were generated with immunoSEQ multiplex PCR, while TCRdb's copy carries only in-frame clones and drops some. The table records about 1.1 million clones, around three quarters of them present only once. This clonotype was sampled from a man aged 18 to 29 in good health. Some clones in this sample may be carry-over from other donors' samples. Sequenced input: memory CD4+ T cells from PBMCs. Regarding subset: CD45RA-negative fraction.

The CDR3 spells CASSRGVFQPQHF. CDR3 DNA sequence: TGTGCCAGCAGCAGGGGAGTGTTTCAGCCCCAGCATTTT. J is TRBJ1-5 and V is TRBV2; a possible D gene is TRBD1 (6 bases). This CDR3 contains 13 residues. V lost 6 bases, J lost 6 bases, and 12 bases lay in between. Germline CDR1 is SNHLY and CDR2 is FYNNEI. The complete variable domain, with remaining parts taken from reference TRBV2 and TRBJ1-5, reads EPEVTQTPSHQVTQMGQEVILRCVPISNHLYFYWYRQILGQKVEFLVSFYNNEISEKSEIFDDQFSVERPDGSNFTLKIRSTKLEDSAMYFCASSRGVFQPQHFGDGTRLSIL.